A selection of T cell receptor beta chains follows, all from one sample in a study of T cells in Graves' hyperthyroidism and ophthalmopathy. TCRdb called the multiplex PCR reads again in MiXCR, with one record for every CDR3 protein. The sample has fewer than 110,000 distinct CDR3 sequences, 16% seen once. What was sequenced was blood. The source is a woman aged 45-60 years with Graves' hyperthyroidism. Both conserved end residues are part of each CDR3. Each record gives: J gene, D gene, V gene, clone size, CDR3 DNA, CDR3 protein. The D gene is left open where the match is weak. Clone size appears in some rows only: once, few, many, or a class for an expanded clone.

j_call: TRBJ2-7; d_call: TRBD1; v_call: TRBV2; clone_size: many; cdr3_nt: TGTGCCAGCCGACTCCCCGGGACAGGGGGCGATTTCTACGAGCAGTACTTC; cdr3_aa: CASRLPGTGGDFYEQYF
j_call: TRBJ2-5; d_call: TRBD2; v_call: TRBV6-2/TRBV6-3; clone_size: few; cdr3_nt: TGTGCCAGCACCTCCGGACTAGCGGGGGGAGAGACCCAGTACTTC; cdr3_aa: CASTSGLAGGETQYF
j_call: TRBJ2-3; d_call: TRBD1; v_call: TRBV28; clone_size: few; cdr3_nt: TGTGCCAGTGGGGCTGGACAGGGACGGTCGACAGATACGCAGTATTTT; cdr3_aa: CASGAGQGRSTDTQYF
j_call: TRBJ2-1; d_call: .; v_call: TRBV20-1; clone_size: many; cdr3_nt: TGCAGTGCAAGGCACCTCCGGAGCTCCTACAATGAGCAGTTCTTC; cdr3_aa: CSARHLRSSYNEQFF
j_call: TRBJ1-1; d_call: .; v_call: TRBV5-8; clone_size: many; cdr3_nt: TGTGCCAGCCACCGGGGAGAAGCGCGAAGGAACACTGAAGCTTTCTTT; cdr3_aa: CASHRGEARRNTEAFF
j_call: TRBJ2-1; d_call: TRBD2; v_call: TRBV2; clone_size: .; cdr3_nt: TGTGCCAGCAGTACCCCGGGACTAGCGGGAGACAATGAGCAGTTCTTC; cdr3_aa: CASSTPGLAGDNEQFF
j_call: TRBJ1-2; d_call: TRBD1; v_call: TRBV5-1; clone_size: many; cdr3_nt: TGCGCCAGCAGCATGGACAGGGCGAGAGGCTACACCTTC; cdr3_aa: CASSMDRARGYTF
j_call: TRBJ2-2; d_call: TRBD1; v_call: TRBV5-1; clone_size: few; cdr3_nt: TGCGCCAGCAGCTTTACAGGGGACACCGGGGAGCTGTTTTTT; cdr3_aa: CASSFTGDTGELFF
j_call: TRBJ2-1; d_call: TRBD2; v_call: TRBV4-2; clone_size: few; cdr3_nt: TGTGCCAGCAGCCCGGGACTAGCGGGAGACGGTGAGCAGTTCTTC; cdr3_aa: CASSPGLAGDGEQFF
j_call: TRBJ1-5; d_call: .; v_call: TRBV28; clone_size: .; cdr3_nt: TGTGCCAGCAGTATGACAGTATTTTTGAATAGCAATCAGCCCCAGCATTTT; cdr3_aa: CASSMTVFLNSNQPQHF
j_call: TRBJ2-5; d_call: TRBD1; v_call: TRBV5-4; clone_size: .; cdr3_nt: TGTGCCAGCAGCACTAGGACAGGGTTGGAGACCCAGTACTTC; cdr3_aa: CASSTRTGLETQYF
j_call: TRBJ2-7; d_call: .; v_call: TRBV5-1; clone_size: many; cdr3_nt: TGCGCCAGCAGTTTGGCAGAATCCTACGAGCAGTACTTC; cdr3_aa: CASSLAESYEQYF
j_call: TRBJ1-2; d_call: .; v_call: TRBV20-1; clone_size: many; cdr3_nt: TGCAGTGCTAATGGACAGATTGGCTACACCTTC; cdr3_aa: CSANGQIGYTF
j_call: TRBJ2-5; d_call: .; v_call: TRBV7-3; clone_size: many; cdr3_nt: TGTGCCAGCAGCTTAATTGGGGGTACCATAGAGACCCAGTACTTC; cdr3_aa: CASSLIGGTIETQYF
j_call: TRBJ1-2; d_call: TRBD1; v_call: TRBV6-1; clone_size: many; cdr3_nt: TGTGCCAGCAGTGAAGAGAGGGGGCAAGGCTATGGCTACACCTTC; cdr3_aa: CASSEERGQGYGYTF
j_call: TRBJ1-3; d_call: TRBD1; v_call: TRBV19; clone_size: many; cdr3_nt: TGTGCCAGTAACTCGGCCAGGGGGAACTCTGGAAACACCATATATTTT; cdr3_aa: CASNSARGNSGNTIYF
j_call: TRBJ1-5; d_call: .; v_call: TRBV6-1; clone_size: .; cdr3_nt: TGTGCCAGCAGAGAAAATGTTCTTCGCGGGAGCCCCAATAGCAATCAGCCCCAGCATTTT; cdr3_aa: CASRENVLRGSPNSNQPQHF
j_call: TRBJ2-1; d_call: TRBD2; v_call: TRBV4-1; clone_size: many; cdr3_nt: TGCGCCAGCAGGGGGTCGTCGTCGGGACTACCTCACGGGAATGAGCAGTTCTTC; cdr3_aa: CASRGSSSGLPHGNEQFF
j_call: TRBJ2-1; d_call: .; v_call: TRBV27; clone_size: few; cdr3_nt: TGTGCCAGCAGTTTCAGCATACGGAATGAGCAGTTCTTC; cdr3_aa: CASSFSIRNEQFF
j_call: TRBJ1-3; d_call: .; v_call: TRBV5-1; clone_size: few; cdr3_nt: TGCGCCAGCAGCTCCTCGGGGGCAACTGGAAACACCATATATTTT; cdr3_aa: CASSSSGATGNTIYF
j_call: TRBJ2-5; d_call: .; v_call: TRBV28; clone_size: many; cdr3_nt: TGTGCCAGCAGTTCCGGTTTCTTTGTGGGAGAGGGGGAGACCCAGTACTTC; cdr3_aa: CASSSGFFVGEGETQYF
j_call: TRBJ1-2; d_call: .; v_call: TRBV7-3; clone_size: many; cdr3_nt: TGTGCCAGCAGCTTAGGACCGGAGGGGAATGGCTACACCTTC; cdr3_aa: CASSLGPEGNGYTF
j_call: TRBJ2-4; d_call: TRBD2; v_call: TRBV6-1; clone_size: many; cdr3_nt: TGTGCCAGCAGTGAAGGAGCGGGACTAGCCAAAAACATTCAGTACTTC; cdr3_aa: CASSEGAGLAKNIQYF
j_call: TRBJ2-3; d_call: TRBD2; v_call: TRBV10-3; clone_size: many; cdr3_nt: TGTGCCAAACAGCGGGAGTTGGAAGATACGCAGTATTTT; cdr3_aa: CAKQRELEDTQYF
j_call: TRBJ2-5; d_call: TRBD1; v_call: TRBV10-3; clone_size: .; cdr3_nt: TGTGCCATCAGTGACTCGGGACAGGGCCAAGAGACCCAGTACTTC; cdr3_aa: CAISDSGQGQETQYF
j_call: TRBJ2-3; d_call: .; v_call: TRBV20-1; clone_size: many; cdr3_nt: TGCAGTGCGAGTTGGGGGGGCCCCACAGATACGCAGTATTTT; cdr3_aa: CSASWGGPTDTQYF
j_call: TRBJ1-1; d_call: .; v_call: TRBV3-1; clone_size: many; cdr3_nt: TGTGCCAGCAGCCAAGTTGGGGGGACTGAAGCTTTCTTT; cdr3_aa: CASSQVGGTEAFF
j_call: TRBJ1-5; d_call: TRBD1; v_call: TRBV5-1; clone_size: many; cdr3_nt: TGCGCCAGCAGCTCCCAGGGGGGCAATCAGCCCCAGCATTTT; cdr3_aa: CASSSQGGNQPQHF
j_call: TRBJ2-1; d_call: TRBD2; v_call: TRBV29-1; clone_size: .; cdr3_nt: TGCAGCGCTGGGTACGGGGGGGGGGGGGGGGGCAATGAGCAGTTCTTC; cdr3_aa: CSAGYGGGGGGNEQFF
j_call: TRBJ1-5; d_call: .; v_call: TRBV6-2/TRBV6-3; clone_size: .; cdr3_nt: TGTGCCAGCAGTTCGAGGGGGAATCAGCCCCAGCATTTT; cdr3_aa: CASSSRGNQPQHF
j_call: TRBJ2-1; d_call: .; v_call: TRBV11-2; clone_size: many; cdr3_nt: TGTGCCAGCAGCTCAAGGCGGACATATTGGAATGAGCAGTTCTTC; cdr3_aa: CASSSRRTYWNEQFF
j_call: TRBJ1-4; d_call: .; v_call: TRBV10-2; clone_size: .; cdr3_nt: TGCGCCAGCAGTGAGGGCAGGGATGAAAAACCGTTTTTT; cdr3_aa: CASSEGRDEKPFF
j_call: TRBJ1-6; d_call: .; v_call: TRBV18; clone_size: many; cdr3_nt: TGTGCCAGCTCACTCAGGACAGATAATTCACCCCTCCACTTT; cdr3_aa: CASSLRTDNSPLHF
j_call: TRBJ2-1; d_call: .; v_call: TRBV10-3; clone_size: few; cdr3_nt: TGTGCCACTATGAGTGGGGTGTCCTACAATGAGCAGTTCTTC; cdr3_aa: CATMSGVSYNEQFF
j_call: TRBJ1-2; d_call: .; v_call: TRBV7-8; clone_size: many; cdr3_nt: TGTGCCAGCAGCTTATTTTTGGACTATGGCTACACCTTC; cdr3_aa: CASSLFLDYGYTF
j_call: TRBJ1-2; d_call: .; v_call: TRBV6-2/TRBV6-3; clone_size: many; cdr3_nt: TGTGCCAGCAGTTCCTCCTTGGGACGACCTAACTATGGCTACACCTTC; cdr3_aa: CASSSSLGRPNYGYTF
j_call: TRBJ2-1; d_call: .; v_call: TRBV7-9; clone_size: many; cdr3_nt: TGTGCCAGCAGCTTAGGGTCCGCTGTTGAGCAGTTCTTC; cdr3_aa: CASSLGSAVEQFF
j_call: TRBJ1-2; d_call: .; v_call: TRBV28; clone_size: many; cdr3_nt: TGTGCCAGCAGCCCAGGGTTCGGCTACACCTTC; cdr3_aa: CASSPGFGYTF
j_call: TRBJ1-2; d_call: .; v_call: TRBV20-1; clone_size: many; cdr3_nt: TGCAGTGCTAGAGATGGGCCGCGGCCCTCCACCTTC; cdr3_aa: CSARDGPRPSTF
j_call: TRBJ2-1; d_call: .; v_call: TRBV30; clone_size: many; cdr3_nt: TGTGCTTGGAGTGGGGATAGCGGCAATGAGCAGTTCTTC; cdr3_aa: CAWSGDSGNEQFF
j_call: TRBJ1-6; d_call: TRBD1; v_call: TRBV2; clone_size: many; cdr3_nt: TGTGCCAGCAGTCCCAGGGGGCAGGTCAATTCACCCCTCCACTTT; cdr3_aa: CASSPRGQVNSPLHF
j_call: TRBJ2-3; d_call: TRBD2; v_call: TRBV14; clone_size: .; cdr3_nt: TGTGCCAGCAGCCAAGTCCCGGGGGGTACGCAGTATTTT; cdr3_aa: CASSQVPGGTQYF
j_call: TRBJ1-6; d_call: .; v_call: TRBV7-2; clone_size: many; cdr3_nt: TGTGCCAGCACCCTTAGCGGGGGGAGCAATTCACCCCTCCACTTT; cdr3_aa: CASTLSGGSNSPLHF
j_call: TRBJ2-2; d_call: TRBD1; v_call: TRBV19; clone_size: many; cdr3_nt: TGTGCCAGTAGTTCCAACCCCGGGACAGGGGGCACCGGGGAGCTGTTTTTT; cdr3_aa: CASSSNPGTGGTGELFF
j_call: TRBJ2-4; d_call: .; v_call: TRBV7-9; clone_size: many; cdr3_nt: TGTGCCAGCAGCTTAGTAAACAGTTTATGGTACTTC; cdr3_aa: CASSLVNSLWYF
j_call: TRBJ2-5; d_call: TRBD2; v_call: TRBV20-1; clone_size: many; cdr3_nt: TGCAGTGCCTCCAAACTAGCGGGAGAGGAGACCCAGTACTTC; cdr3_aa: CSASKLAGEETQYF
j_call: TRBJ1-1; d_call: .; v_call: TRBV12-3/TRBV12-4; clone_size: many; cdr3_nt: TGTGCCAGCAGCAATCAGGGACGCACTGAAGCTTTCTTT; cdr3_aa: CASSNQGRTEAFF
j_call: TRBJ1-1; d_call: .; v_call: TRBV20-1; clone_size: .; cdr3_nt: TGCAGTGCATACCGGGCGCGGGGGAACACTGAAGCTTTCTTT; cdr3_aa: CSAYRARGNTEAFF
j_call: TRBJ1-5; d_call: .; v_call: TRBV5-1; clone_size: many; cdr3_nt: TGCGCCAGCAGCTTGGAAGGGATAGCCAATCAGCCCCAGCATTTT; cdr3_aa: CASSLEGIANQPQHF
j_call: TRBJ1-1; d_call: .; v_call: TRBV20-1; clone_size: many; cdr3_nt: TGCAGTGCTAGAGACGGACGGTGGGATAACACTGAAGCTTTCTTT; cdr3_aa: CSARDGRWDNTEAFF
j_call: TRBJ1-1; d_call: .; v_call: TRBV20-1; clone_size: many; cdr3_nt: TGCAGTGCTATAGGGGGAGTTGCTGAAGCTTTCTTT; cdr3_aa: CSAIGGVAEAFF
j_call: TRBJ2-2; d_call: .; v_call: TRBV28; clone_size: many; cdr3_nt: TGTGCCAGCAGGAGGGTGGCCGGGGAGCTGTTTTTT; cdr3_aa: CASRRVAGELFF
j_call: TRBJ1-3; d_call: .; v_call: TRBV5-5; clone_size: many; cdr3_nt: TGTGCCAGCAGACTCCGGGGCAGCTCTGGAAACACCATATATTTT; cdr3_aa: CASRLRGSSGNTIYF
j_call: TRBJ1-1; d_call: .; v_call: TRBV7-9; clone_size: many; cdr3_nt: TGTGCCAGCAGCTTAGGACAGAAGGGCACTGAAGCTTTCTTT; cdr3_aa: CASSLGQKGTEAFF